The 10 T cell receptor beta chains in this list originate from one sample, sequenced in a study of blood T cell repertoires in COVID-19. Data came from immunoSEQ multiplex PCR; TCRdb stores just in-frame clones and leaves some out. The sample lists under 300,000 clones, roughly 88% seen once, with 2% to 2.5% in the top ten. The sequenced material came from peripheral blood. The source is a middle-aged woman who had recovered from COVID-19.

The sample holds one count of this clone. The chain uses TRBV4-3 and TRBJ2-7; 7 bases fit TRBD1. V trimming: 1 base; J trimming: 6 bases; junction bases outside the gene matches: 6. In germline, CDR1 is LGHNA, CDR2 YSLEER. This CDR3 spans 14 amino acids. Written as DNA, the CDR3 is TGCGCCAGCAGCCAAGCCCTAGGGGGCCGCGAGCAGTACTTC. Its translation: CASSQALGGREQYF.

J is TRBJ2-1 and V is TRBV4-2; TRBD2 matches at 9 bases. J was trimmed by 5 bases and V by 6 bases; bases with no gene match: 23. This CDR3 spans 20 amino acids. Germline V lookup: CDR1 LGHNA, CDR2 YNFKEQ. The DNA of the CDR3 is TGTGCCAGCAGGCGTAGGGGGGTTAGCGGGAGCATGGGGTGGGACAATGAGCAGTTCTTC. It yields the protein CASRRRGVSGSMGWDNEQFF.

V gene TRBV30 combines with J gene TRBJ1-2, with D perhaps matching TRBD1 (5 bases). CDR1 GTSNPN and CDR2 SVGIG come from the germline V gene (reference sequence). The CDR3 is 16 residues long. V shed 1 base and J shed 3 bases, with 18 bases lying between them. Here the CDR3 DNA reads TGTGCCTGGAGTGGGCGTGGGGGGAGGTCGTACTATGGCTACACCTTC. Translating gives CAWSGRGGRSYYGYTF.

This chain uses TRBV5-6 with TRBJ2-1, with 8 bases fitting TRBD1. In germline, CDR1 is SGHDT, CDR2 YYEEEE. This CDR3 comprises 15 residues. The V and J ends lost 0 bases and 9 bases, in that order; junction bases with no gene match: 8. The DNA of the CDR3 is TGTGCCAGCAGCTTGGTGGACAGGGTGGGGGGTGAGCAGTTCTTC. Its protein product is CASSLVDRVGGEQFF.

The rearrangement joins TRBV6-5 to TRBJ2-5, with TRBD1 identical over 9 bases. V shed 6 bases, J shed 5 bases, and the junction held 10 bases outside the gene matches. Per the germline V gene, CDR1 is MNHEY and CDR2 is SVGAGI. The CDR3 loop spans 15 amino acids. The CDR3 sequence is CASRLTGGPGETQYF. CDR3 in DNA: TGTGCCAGCAGACTGACAGGGGGACCCGGGGAGACCCAGTACTTC.

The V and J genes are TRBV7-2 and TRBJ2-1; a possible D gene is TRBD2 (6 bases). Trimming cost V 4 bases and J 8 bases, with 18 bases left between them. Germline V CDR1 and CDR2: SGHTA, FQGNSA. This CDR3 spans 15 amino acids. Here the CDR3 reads CASSSRDSLGDEQFF. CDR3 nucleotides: TGTGCCAGCAGCTCCCGGGACTCCCTCGGGGATGAGCAGTTCTTC.

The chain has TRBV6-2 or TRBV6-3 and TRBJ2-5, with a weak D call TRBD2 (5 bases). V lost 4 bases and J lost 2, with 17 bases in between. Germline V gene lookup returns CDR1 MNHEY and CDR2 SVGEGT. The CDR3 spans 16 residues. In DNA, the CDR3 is TGTGCCAGCAGTTTCCAAACTAGTTTCGGGCAAGAGACCCAGTACTTC. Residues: CASSFQTSFGQETQYF.

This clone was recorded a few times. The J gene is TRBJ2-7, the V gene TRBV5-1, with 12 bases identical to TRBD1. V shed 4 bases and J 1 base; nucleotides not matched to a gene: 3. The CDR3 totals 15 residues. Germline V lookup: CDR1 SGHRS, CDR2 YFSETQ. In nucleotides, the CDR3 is TGCGCCAGCAGCGCGGGACAGGGGGCTTCCTACGAGCAGTACTTC. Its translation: CASSAGQGASYEQYF.

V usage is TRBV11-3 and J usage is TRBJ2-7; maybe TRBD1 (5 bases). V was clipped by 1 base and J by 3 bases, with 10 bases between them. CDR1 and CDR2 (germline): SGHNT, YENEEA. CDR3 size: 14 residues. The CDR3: CASSLVAGLYEQYF. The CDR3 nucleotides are TGTGCCAGCAGCTTAGTTGCAGGGCTCTACGAGCAGTACTTC. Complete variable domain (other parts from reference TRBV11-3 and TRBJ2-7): EAGVVQSPRYKIIEKKQPVAFWCNPISGHNTLYWYLQNLGQGPELLIRYENEEAVDDSQLPKDRFSAERLKGVDSTLKIQPAELGDSAVYLCASSLVAGLYEQYFGPGTRLTVT.

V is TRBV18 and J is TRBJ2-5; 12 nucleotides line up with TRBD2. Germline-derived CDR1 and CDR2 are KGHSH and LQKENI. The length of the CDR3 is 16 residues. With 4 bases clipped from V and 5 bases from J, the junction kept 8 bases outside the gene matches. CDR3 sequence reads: CASSQRTSGVRETQYF. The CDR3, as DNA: TGTGCCAGCTCACAGAGGACTAGCGGGGTCCGGGAGACCCAGTACTTC.